A selection of T cell receptor beta chains follows, all from one sample in a study of tumor-infiltrating lymphocytes in localized non-small cell lung cancer. The data were produced by immunoSEQ multiplex PCR, yet TCRdb's version contains in-frame clones alone and is incomplete. The sample includes about 16,000 clones, 70% to 75% of them seen just once. Sequenced material: lung tumor tissue. Every receptor here comes from a human donor with non-small cell lung cancer. Each CDR3 is given with its conserved first and last residue. The order of the fields is V gene, J gene, D gene, clone size, CDR3 DNA, CDR3 protein. A D gene is named only where the DNA matches it firmly. Expanded clones are given a class, and other clones once, few, many or no size at all.

TRBV7-2,TRBJ2-7,.,few,TGTGCCAGCAGCTTAAGTGTCTACGAGCAGTACTTC,CASSLSVYEQYF
TRBV29-1,TRBJ2-1,TRBD2,few,TGCAGCGTTGAATCAAAACTAGCGGGCCCCAGGGAGCAGTTCTTC,CSVESKLAGPREQFF
TRBV30,TRBJ2-7,.,.,TGTGCCTGGAGTGCACAACCGGGACACACCTACGAGCAGTACTTC,CAWSAQPGHTYEQYF
TRBV15,TRBJ1-2,TRBD1,.,TGTGCCACCAGCAGAGATCATCCGGGCCCAGGGGGTGGCTACACCTTC,CATSRDHPGPGGGYTF
TRBV19,TRBJ1-2,.,few,TGTGCCAGTAGTGCCCGACAGGTCATGGGGGATGGCTACACCTTC,CASSARQVMGDGYTF
TRBV5-1,TRBJ2-1,.,.,TGCGCCAGCAGTACTATCGGGACTTCCTACAATGAGCAGTTCTTC,CASSTIGTSYNEQFF
TRBV6-1,TRBJ2-2,.,.,TGTGCCAGCAGTCTACTCTCGAACACCGGGGAGCTGTTTTTT,CASSLLSNTGELFF
TRBV5-4,TRBJ2-2,.,.,TGTGCCAGCACCTGGGCAGGGAACACCGGGGAGCTGTTTTTT,CASTWAGNTGELFF
TRBV10-3,TRBJ1-1,.,.,TGTGCCATCAGTGAGTCGCGGGGCGCGGGCACTGAAGCTTTCTTT,CAISESRGAGTEAFF
TRBV5-6,TRBJ1-2,.,.,TGTGCCAGCAGCACCGCACAGGGAGATGGCTACACCTTC,CASSTAQGDGYTF
TRBV5-4,TRBJ1-2,.,.,TGTGCCAGCAGCTTGGCTCCGGAGCCTTCTAACTATGGCTACACCTTC,CASSLAPEPSNYGYTF
TRBV11-2,TRBJ2-4,.,.,TGTGCCAGCAGCTTACCCAACTCCGGGACCCTTCGGGCCAAAAACATTCAGTACTTC,CASSLPNSGTLRAKNIQYF
TRBV7-9,TRBJ1-4,.,.,TGTGCCAGCAGCGAAACAGGAGGCAGTGAAAAACTGTTTTTT,CASSETGGSEKLFF
TRBV5-4,TRBJ2-1,.,few,TGTGCCAGCAGCAAACTACAGGGTAGCAATGAGCAGTTCTTC,CASSKLQGSNEQFF
TRBV6-5,TRBJ1-5,.,medium-sized,TGTGCCAGCAGAGGAGGGGGGACCGCTCAGCCCCAGCATTTT,CASRGGGTAQPQHF
TRBV15,TRBJ2-5,TRBD1,medium-sized,TGTGCCACCAGCCTCAACAGGGGCCAAGAGACCCAGTACTTC,CATSLNRGQETQYF
TRBV5-1,TRBJ1-3,.,.,TGCGCCAGCAGCCCGGCTTCGGGCAGAAACACCATATATTTT,CASSPASGRNTIYF
TRBV7-8,TRBJ1-4,.,once,TGTGCCAGCAGCCCCCTTAGGGGAAAAAAACTGTTTTTT,CASSPLRGKKLFF
TRBV29-1,TRBJ2-7,TRBD1,once,TGCAGCGTGCCGGGACAGGGCATCGGCGAGCAGTACTTC,CSVPGQGIGEQYF
TRBV23-1,TRBJ2-7,.,.,TGCGCCAGCAGCCCCCGGGAGTTCGAGCAGTACTTC,CASSPREFEQYF
TRBV28,TRBJ2-7,.,.,TGTGCCAGCAGTACTCGACAGGTTATTTCAGTCTCGGGAAGGGGCGAGCAGTACTTC,CASSTRQVISVSGRGEQYF
TRBV5-4,TRBJ2-7,TRBD2,few,TGTGCCAGCAGCCGAGGCGGGCGGGGGATATCGTACGAGCAGTACTTC,CASSRGGRGISYEQYF
TRBV9,TRBJ2-5,TRBD1,.,TGTGCCAGCAGCCCTCCAGGGGGTGTGGAGACCCAGTACTTC,CASSPPGGVETQYF
TRBV28,TRBJ2-7,TRBD2,medium-sized,TGTGCCAGCAGGGCGGGAGTGAAAGAGCAGTACTTC,CASRAGVKEQYF
TRBV6-6,TRBJ1-1,.,.,TGTGCCAGCAGTTACTCGGTCCAGGTCAAACCTGAAGCTTTCTTT,CASSYSVQVKPEAFF
TRBV7-9,TRBJ2-7,.,.,TGTGCCAGCAGCACCGGGACAAGGAATTACGAGCAGTACTTC,CASSTGTRNYEQYF
TRBV6-1,TRBJ1-2,TRBD1,.,TGTGCCAACACGTCACCGGGACAGGGGGATGGCTACACCTTC,CANTSPGQGDGYTF
TRBV5-6,TRBJ1-1,.,few,TGTGCCAGCAGCGCCCAGACCCAGGGGAACACTGAAGCTTTCTTT,CASSAQTQGNTEAFF
TRBV29-1,TRBJ2-7,.,once,TGCAGCGTCTCGACTAGCTACGAGCAGTACTTC,CSVSTSYEQYF
TRBV30,TRBJ1-3,.,.,TGTGCCCAGGCCCAGCAGTCTGGAAACACCATATATTTT,CAQAQQSGNTIYF
TRBV27,TRBJ2-3,.,.,TGTGCCAGCAGTTTTATGGACAGCATCACAGATACGCAGTATTTT,CASSFMDSITDTQYF
TRBV5-1,TRBJ2-1,.,few,TGCGCCAGCAGCTTGGGAGGGGTGGGAGATGAGCAGTTCTTC,CASSLGGVGDEQFF
TRBV4-1,TRBJ2-7,.,.,TGCGCCAGCAGCCCCTTGCGGGGTTGGCCTTACGAGCAGTACTTC,CASSPLRGWPYEQYF
TRBV7-2,TRBJ1-6,.,once,TGTGCCAGCAGCTTAATAGGGCTGGCGAGCTCCTATAATTCACCCCTCCACTTT,CASSLIGLASSYNSPLHF